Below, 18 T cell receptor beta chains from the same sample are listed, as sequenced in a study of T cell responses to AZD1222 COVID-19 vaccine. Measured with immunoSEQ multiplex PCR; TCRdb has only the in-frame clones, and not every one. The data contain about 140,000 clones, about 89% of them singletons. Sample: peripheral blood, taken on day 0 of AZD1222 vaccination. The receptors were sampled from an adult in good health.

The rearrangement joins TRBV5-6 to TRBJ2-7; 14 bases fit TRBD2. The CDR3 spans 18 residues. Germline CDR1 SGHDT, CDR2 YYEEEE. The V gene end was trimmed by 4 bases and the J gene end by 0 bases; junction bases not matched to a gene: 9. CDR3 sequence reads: CASSKGLAGGRPSYEQYF. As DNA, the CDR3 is TGTGCCAGCAGCAAAGGACTAGCGGGGGGCCGCCCCTCCTACGAGCAGTACTTC.

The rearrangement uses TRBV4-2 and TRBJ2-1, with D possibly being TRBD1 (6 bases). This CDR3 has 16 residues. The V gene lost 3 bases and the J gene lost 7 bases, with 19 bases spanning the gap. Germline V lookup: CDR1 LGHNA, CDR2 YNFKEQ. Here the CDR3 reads CASSQGGPRGGNEQFF. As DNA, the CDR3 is TGTGCCAGCAGCCAGGGCGGGCCCAGGGGCGGTAATGAGCAGTTCTTC.

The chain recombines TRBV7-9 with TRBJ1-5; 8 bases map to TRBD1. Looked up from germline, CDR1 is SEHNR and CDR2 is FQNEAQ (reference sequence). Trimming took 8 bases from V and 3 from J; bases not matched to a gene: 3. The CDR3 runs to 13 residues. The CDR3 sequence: CASATGVNQPQHF. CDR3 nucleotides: TGTGCCAGCGCGACAGGGGTCAATCAGCCCCAGCATTTT. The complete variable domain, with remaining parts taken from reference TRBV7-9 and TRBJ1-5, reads DTGVSQNPRHKITKRGQNVTFRCDPISEHNRLYWYRQTLGQGPEFLTYFQNEAQLEKSRLLSDRFSAERPKGSFSTLEIQRTEQGDSAMYLCASATGVNQPQHFGDGTRLSIL.

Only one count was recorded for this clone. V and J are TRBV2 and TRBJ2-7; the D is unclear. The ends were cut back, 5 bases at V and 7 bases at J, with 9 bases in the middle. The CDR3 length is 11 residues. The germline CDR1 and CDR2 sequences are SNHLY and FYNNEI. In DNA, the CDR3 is TGTGCCAGCAGTCCCCTTTGGGAGCAGTACTTC. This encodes CASSPLWEQYF.

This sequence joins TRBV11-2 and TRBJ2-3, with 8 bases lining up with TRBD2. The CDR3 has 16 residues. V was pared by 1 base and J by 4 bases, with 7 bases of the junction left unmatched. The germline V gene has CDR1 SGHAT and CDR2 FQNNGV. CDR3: CASSLAAGGAADTQYF. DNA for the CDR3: TGTGCCAGCAGCTTAGCAGCCGGGGGGGCGGCAGATACGCAGTATTTT.

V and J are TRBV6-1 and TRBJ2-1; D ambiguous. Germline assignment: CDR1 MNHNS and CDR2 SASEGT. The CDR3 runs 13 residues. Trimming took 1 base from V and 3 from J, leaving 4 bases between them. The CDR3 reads CASSEGRYNEQFF. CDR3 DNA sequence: TGTGCCAGCAGTGAAGGCCGCTACAATGAGCAGTTCTTC.

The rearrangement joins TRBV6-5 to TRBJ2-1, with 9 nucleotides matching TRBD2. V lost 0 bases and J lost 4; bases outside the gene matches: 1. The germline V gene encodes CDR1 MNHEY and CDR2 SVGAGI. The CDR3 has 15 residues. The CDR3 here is CASSYSSGRYNEQFF. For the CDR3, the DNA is TGTGCCAGCAGTTACTCGAGCGGGAGGTACAATGAGCAGTTCTTC.

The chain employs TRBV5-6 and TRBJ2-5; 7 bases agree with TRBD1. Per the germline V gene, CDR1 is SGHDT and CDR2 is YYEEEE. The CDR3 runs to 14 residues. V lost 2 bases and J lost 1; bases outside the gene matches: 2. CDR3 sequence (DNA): TGTGCCAGCAGCTTAGGGACAGCCCAAGAGACCCAGTACTTC. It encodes CASSLGTAQETQYF.

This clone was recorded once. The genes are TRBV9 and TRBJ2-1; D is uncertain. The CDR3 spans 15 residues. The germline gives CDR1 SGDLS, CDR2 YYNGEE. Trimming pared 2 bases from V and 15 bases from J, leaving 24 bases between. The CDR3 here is CASSVGPNPTVGLFF. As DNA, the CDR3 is TGTGCCAGCAGCGTGGGTCCCAACCCTACGGTAGGTTTGTTCTTC.

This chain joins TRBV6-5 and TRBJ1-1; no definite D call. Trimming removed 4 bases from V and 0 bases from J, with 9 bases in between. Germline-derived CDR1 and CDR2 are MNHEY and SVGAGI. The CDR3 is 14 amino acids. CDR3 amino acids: CASSLAGLNTEAFF. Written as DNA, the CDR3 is TGTGCCAGCAGTTTAGCCGGACTGAACACTGAAGCTTTCTTT.

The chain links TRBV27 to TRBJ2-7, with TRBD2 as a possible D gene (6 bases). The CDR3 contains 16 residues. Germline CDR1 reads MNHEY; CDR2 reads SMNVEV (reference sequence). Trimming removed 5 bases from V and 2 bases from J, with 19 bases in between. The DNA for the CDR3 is TGTGCCAGCAGTCCCCAAGTGCGGGAAATACCCTACGAGCAGTACTTC. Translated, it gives CASSPQVREIPYEQYF.

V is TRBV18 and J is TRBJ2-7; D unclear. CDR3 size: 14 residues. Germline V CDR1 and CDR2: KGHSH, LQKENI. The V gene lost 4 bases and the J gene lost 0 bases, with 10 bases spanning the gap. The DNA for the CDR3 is TGTGCCAGCTCACAATTGGGGTACTCCTACGAGCAGTACTTC. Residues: CASSQLGYSYEQYF.

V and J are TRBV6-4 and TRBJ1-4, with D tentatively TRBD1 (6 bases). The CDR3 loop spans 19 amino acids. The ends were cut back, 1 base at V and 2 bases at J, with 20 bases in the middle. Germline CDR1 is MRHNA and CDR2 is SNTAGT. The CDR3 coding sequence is TGTGCCAGCAGTGACTATTTCCCGAACGGGGGGCTCACTAATGAAAAACTGTTTTTT. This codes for CASSDYFPNGGLTNEKLFF.

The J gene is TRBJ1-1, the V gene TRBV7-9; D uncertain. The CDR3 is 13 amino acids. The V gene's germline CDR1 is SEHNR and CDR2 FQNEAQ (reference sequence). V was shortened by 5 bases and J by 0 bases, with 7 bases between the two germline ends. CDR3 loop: CASSREVNTEAFF. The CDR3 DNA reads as TGTGCCAGCAGCCGCGAGGTGAACACTGAAGCTTTCTTT.

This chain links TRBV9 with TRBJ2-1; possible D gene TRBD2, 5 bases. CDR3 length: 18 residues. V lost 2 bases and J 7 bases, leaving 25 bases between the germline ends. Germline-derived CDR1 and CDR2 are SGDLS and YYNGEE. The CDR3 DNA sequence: TGTGCCAGCAGCGTGACCGAATTAGCGCACAGAAGAAAGAATGAGCAGTTCTTC. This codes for CASSVTELAHRRKNEQFF.

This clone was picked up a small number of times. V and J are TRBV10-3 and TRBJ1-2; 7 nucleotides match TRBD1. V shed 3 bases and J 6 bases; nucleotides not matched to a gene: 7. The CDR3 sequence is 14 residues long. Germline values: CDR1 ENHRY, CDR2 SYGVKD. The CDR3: CAISDQQGRNGYTF. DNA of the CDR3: TGTGCCATCAGTGACCAACAGGGGAGGAATGGCTACACCTTC.

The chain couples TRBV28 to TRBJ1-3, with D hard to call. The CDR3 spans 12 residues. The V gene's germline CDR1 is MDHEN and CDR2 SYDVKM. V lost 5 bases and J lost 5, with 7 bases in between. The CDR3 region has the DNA TGTGCCAGCAGTCAGCATAGAAACACCATATATTTT. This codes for CASSQHRNTIYF.

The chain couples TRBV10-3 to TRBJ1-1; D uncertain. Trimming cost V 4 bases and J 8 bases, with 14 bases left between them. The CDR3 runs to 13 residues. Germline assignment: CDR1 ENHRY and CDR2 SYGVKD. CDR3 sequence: CAISAGPTQEAFF. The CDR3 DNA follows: TGTGCCATCAGTGCGGGTCCCACTCAAGAAGCTTTCTTT.